The entry that follows covers one T cell receptor (beta chain) sequence. This clonotype was seen a few times. No antigen is known for it. Base qualities are not provided; no much larger clone lies one nucleotide away. The record originates from a study of liver allograft versus peripheral blood T cells (dated by TCRdb to about 2020). Regarding the study in general: In liver transplant recipients, the study looked at T cell receptor repertoires in the peripheral blood and set them against the repertoires found within the transplanted livers. The full study reports these points: T cell receptor repertoires inside liver allografts were reported to be different from the repertoires detected in peripheral blood.

The data were produced on an Illumina MiSeq. The public reads were quality trimmed at Q25 with fastp and then assembled into clones with MiXCR by TCRdb, keeping productive beta chains. When rows share a CDR3 protein, they turn into one entry using the most common DNA and genes. Here the sample has approximately 9,400 distinct CDR3 sequences; around 19% occur a single time. The biggest ten clones account for 25% of the sample. There are 14 amino acids in the CDR3, from cysteine to phenylalanine inclusive. Only the CDR3 part of the read is kept: 42 bases, read in frame from the first base. Looking up the germline V gene (reference sequence) yields CDR1 MNHEY and CDR2 SMNVEV. The junction carries 14 bases between V and J, which are trimmed by 6 bases and 2 bases respectively.

This receptor was taken from a human patient who had a liver transplant. Some T cells may have been brought in with the graft after a transplant. This chain is built from TRBV27 and TRBJ2-7; the D gene is possibly TRBD1 or TRBD2, with 5 bases matching each. The CDR3 loop reads CASSRDTGAYEQYF. The DNA sequence follows: TGTGCCAGCAGCCGGGATACAGGAGCCTACGAGCAGTACTTC.